One sample yielded the 16 T cell receptor beta chains listed below, sequenced in a study of CD8 T cells in Susac syndrome. After extraction with the RNeasy kit, roughly 0.45 to 1 ug of the RNA was reverse transcribed using random hexamers. TCRdb passed the immunoSEQ multiplex PCR reads through MiXCR, listing each CDR3 protein once. The table shows 200,000 to 300,000 distinct CDR3 sequences, with almost 97% occurring only once. The specimen sequenced was CD4+ T cells from PBMCs. The receptors derive from a human donor with Susac syndrome.

The chain links TRBV6-8 to TRBJ1-5; D is unresolved. V was clipped by 2 bases and J by 6 bases, with 17 bases between them. The CDR3 covers 16 residues. Germline V gives CDR1 MNHGY, CDR2 SAAAGT. DNA for the CDR3: TGTGCCAGCAGTTACCCCGAAGGAGGAGGAACTCAGCCCCAGCATTTT. Protein sequence: CASSYPEGGGTQPQHF.

This clonotype was seen a single time. The rearrangement links TRBV20-1 to TRBJ1-5, with D possibly TRBD1 on 5 matching bases. The germline CDR1 and CDR2 sequences are DFQATT and SNEGSKA (reference sequence). The V end lost 4 bases, the J end lost 3 bases, and 16 bases lay between the germline ends. The CDR3 is made up of 15 amino acids. CDR3 loop: CSATMGGRDNQPQHF. CDR3 sequence (DNA): TGCAGTGCTACCATGGGGGGACGGGACAATCAGCCCCAGCATTTT.

The rearrangement uses TRBV30 and TRBJ1-2; D perhaps matches TRBD1 (6 bases). Germline loops: CDR1 GTSNPN, CDR2 SVGIG (reference sequence). This CDR3 is 12 amino acids long. V gave up 4 bases and J gave up 0 bases, with 6 bases separating them. The CDR3 nucleotides read TGTGCCTGGAACAGGGCTAACTATGGCTACACCTTC. Translated, it gives CAWNRANYGYTF.

The rearrangement uses TRBV3-1 and TRBJ1-1; tentative D call: TRBD1 (5 bases). The CDR3 has 13 amino acids. CDR1 and CDR2 (germline): LGHDT, YNNKEL (reference sequence). Trimming cost V 4 bases and J 6 bases, with 12 bases left between them. The chain's CDR3 is CASSLQVDAEAFF. The CDR3 DNA follows: TGTGCCAGCAGCCTACAGGTAGACGCTGAAGCTTTCTTT.

The rearrangement uses TRBV20-1 and TRBJ2-7; D gene ambiguous. Germline V gene sequence: CDR1 DFQATT, CDR2 SNEGSKA (reference sequence). Trimming removed 6 bases from V and 6 bases from J, with 12 bases in between. The CDR3 extends over 11 amino acids. CDR3 bases: TGCAGTGCATGGCGGCACGCCGAGCAGTACTTC. Protein sequence: CSAWRHAEQYF.

This clonotype occurred once. The rearrangement joins TRBV15 to TRBJ1-1; no clear D gene. CDR1 is LNHNV and CDR2 is YYDKDF in the germline V gene (reference sequence). The CDR3 is made up of 13 amino acids. Trimming left V 1 base short and J 7 bases short, with 10 bases between. The DNA of the CDR3 is TGTGCCACCAGCAGAGGTGAAGCCTTTGAAGCTTTCTTT. It encodes CATSRGEAFEAFF.

The V and J genes are TRBV20-1 and TRBJ2-7; the D gene is possibly TRBD1 (5 bases). The germline gives CDR1 DFQATT, CDR2 SNEGSKA (reference sequence). V lost 3 bases and J 0 bases, leaving 12 bases between the germline ends. This CDR3 is 14 amino acids long. The DNA of the CDR3 is TGCAGTGCTAGGAAACAGGCCAACTCCTACGAGCAGTACTTC. Translation: CSARKQANSYEQYF.

This clonotype was counted only a few times. V and J are TRBV24-1 and TRBJ2-5; no clear D gene. The V end lost 3 bases, the J end lost 2 bases, and 6 bases lay between the germline ends. Germline V gene sequence: CDR1 KGHDR, CDR2 SFDVKD. This CDR3 has 13 amino acids. CDR3 region: CATSDNRQETQYF. The DNA for the CDR3 is TGTGCCACCAGTGATAATCGTCAAGAGACCCAGTACTTC.

V is TRBV30 and J is TRBJ1-1; D gene ambiguous. Trimming took 0 bases from V and 4 from J, leaving 9 bases between them. Germline CDR1 GTSNPN, CDR2 SVGIG (reference sequence). This CDR3 is built from 13 residues. CDR3 nucleotides: TGTGCCTGGAGTGTTCAGTCCAGCACTGAAGCTTTCTTT. Its protein is CAWSVQSSTEAFF.

This clonotype appeared a single time. V and J are TRBV29-1 and TRBJ1-2, with 7 positions matching TRBD1. Germline V gene data show CDR1 as SQVTM and CDR2 as ANQGSEA. The CDR3 is made up of 15 amino acids. V was pared by 0 bases and J by 4 bases, with 8 bases of the junction left unmatched. The CDR3 DNA follows: TGCAGCGTTGAAGAATACCCGGGACAGTTCTATGGCTACACCTTC. Its protein product is CSVEEYPGQFYGYTF.

This clonotype appeared a few times. The J gene is TRBJ1-1, the V gene TRBV7-9; tentative D call: TRBD1 (5 bases). Germline lookup yields CDR1 SEHNR and CDR2 FQNEAQ (reference sequence). V was pared by 5 bases and J by 1 base, with 8 bases between. The CDR3 sequence is 13 residues long. CDR3 nucleotide sequence: TGTGCCAGCAGCCCCGGGGGGAACACTGAAGCTTTCTTT. Translating gives CASSPGGNTEAFF.

V usage is TRBV19 and J usage is TRBJ2-3; the match to TRBD2 covers 8 bases. V shed 4 bases and J 5 bases; nucleotides not matched to a gene: 11. The CDR3 length is 16 residues. CDR1 and CDR2 (germline): LNHDA, SQIVND (reference sequence). CDR3 residues: CASSNPSGSGGDTQYF. The CDR3 region has the DNA TGTGCCAGTAGTAATCCGAGCGGGAGTGGTGGAGATACGCAGTATTTT.

This clonotype was counted once. The V gene is TRBV2, the J gene TRBJ1-1; the D is unclear. V was cut by 7 bases and J by 7 bases, with 13 bases left in between. This CDR3 has 12 amino acids. Looked up from germline, CDR1 is SNHLY and CDR2 is FYNNEI. Here the CDR3 reads CASIGGSLEAFF. The CDR3 DNA is TGTGCCAGCATTGGCGGGAGCCTTGAAGCTTTCTTT.

V and J are TRBV5-1 and TRBJ1-5; D remains ambiguous. V lost 4 bases and J lost 1, with 15 bases in between. This CDR3 has 16 residues. CDR1 is SGHRS, CDR2 YFSETQ, per germline. The CDR3 DNA sequence: TGCGCCAGCAGCCCGGAGGGAGTCTTGAGCAATCAGCCCCAGCATTTT. Residues: CASSPEGVLSNQPQHF.

CDR3 sequence reads: CASSQGRKETQYF. In DNA, the CDR3 is TGTGCCAGCAGCCAGGGACGCAAAGAGACCCAGTACTTC. The J gene is TRBJ2-5, the V gene TRBV5-4; D is perhaps TRBD1 or TRBD2 (5 bases each). The CDR3 covers 13 residues. Germline loops: CDR1 SGHNT, CDR2 YYREEE (reference sequence). Trimming cost V 4 bases and J 3 bases, with 10 bases left between them.

V usage is TRBV7-9 and J usage is TRBJ1-2, with a possible D match to TRBD1 (5 bases). V was clipped by 3 bases and J by 7 bases, with 18 bases between them. The CDR3 loop spans 15 amino acids. From germline, CDR1 is SEHNR and CDR2 FQNEAQ (reference sequence). This CDR3 is CASSLGTEGRGGYTF. The CDR3 nucleotides read TGTGCCAGCAGCTTGGGGACTGAGGGGCGGGGTGGCTACACCTTC.